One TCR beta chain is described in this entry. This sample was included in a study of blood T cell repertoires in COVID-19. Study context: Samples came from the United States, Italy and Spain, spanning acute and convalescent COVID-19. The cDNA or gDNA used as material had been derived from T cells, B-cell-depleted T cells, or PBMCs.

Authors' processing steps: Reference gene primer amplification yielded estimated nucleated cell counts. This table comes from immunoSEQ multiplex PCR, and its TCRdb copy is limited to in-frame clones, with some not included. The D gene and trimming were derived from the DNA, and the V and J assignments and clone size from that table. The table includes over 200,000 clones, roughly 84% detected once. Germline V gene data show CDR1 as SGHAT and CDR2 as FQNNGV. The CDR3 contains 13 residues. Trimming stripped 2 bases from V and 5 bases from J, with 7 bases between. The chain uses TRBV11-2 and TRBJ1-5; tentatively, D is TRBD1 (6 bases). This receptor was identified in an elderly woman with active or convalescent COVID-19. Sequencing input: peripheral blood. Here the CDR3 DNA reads TGTGCCAGCAGCTTATACAGGGATCAGCCCCAGCATTTT. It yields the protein CASSLYRDQPQHF.